Listed below are T cell receptor beta chains from one sample, sequenced in a study of human T cells and chemical hapten exposure. TCRdb reprocessed the RACE reads via MiXCR and lists one record per CDR3 protein. The data show about 92,000 distinct CDR3 sequences, about a tenth seen once. Sequencing used whole blood, obtained in connection with sensitization to the hapten diphenylcyclopropenone (DPC). These receptors originate from a woman aged 25 to 39 with alopecia areata. Some clones in this sample may be carry-over from other donors' samples. Both conserved end residues are trimmed from each CDR3. The order of the fields is V gene, CDR3 protein.

>TRBV6-2/TRBV6-3
ASSLDRLNTEAF
>TRBV19
AASRDANYEQY
>TRBV29-1
SVSRGPEQY
>TRBV29-1
SARTGAQETQY
>TRBV11-2
ASSLGGNAPTEAF
>TRBV28
ASSPGYRDRQH
>TRBV10-3
AISGKDVQF
>TRBV5-1
ASSPRQGGDTQY
>TRBV7-2
ASSTYTQETQY
>TRBV20-1
SARDVRQVYGYT
>TRBV6-1
ASSEEPRSYGYT
>TRBV10-3
AIRGAGEQF
>TRBV28
ASTLASHGYT
>TRBV3-2
ASSRLSGQPQH
>TRBV20-1
SARDVNSPLH
>TRBV7-9
ASSSFGSMNTEAF
>TRBV9
ASSVAGTQYEQF
>TRBV28
ASSSGNTDTQY
>TRBV11-2
ASSAIRTYYGYT
>TRBV7-2
ASSLTSAYEQY
>TRBV7-3
ASSRPGPSRGQF
>TRBV7-6
ASSLLRDPRDTQY
>TRBV5-1
ASSTRTSGGLANTGELF
>TRBV6-2/TRBV6-3
ASSYGQGFTYNEQF
>TRBV28
ASSPSGQGPGNTIY
>TRBV6-1
ASSADTDSPLH
>TRBV28
ASSPNPPKGETQY
>TRBV28
ASSSTVNEQF
>TRBV5-1
ATRPGTGSNTGELF
>TRBV29-1
SVAGLGDEAF
>TRBV20-1
SAGTGDYNEQF
>TRBV28
ASCNSSQGVGKLF
>TRBV6-6
ASRTGTGTDSPLH
>TRBV28
ASSRGRGRETQY
>TRBV28
ASRRDWIQF
>TRBV4-1
ASSPRDRSVTEAF
>TRBV28
ASTPGGSGNSYEQY
>TRBV10-3
AISAPGLADEQF
>TRBV20-1
SARSLPKRHQPQH
>TRBV20-1
SASVGGVKSPLH
>TRBV29-1
SVVSGHGYT
>TRBV7-6
ASSTGHGSGANVLT